One sample yielded the 27 T cell receptor beta chains listed below, sequenced in a study of graft-versus-host responses after intestinal transplantation. Responder cells labeled with CFSE (about 200,000) were co-plated with irradiated stimulator cells labeled with violet dye (about 200,000). Sequencing was performed with immunoSEQ multiplex PCR; in TCRdb, only in-frame clones are kept and a portion is missing. The sample gives 20,000 to 25,000 clones, 35% to 50% of which show up once; about 1.3% is in the top ten. The specimen comprised alloreactive CD8+ T cells from a mixed lymphocyte reaction culture, sampled before transplantation. Subset described: CFSE-low proliferating T cells sorted from roughly six-day pre-transplant mixed lymphocyte reaction (GvH or HvG direction). The receptors shown here come from a human patient who was an organ donor for intestinal transplantation.

The V call is TRBV4-2, the J call TRBJ2-1, with TRBD2 matching 7 bases. CDR3 length: 13 amino acids. The V gene end was trimmed by 8 bases and the J gene end by 8 bases; junction bases not matched to a gene: 9. Germline loops: CDR1 LGHNA, CDR2 YNFKEQ. The CDR3 DNA reads TGTGCCAGCGGCGGACTAGGTGCAGATGAGCAGTTCTTC. Its translation: CASGGLGADEQFF.

This rearrangement joins TRBV9 to TRBJ2-3, with 15 nucleotides matching TRBD2. The CDR3 sequence is 16 residues long. V gave up 0 bases and J gave up 5 bases; unmatched junction bases: 1. The germline gives CDR1 SGDLS, CDR2 YYNGEE. The CDR3 DNA is TGTGCCAGCAGCGTAGGGACTAGCGGGAGGGGAGATACGCAGTATTTT. Amino acid sequence: CASSVGTSGRGDTQYF.

This clone was found a few times. The chain carries TRBV4-1 and TRBJ2-2, with no clear D. Germline V gene lookup returns CDR1 MGHRA and CDR2 YSYEKL. The CDR3 spans 11 residues. V lost 1 base to trimming and J lost 6 bases, with 0 bases between them. The chain's CDR3 is CASSQAGELFF. The CDR3 DNA reads TGCGCCAGCAGCCAAGCCGGGGAGCTGTTTTTT.

This sequence joins TRBV7-2 and TRBJ2-1; no clear D gene. CDR3 length: 15 amino acids. Germline V lookup: CDR1 SGHTA, CDR2 FQGNSA. Trimming stripped 6 bases from V and 0 bases from J, with 12 bases between. The CDR3 protein is CASSHSHSSYNEQFF. The CDR3 nucleotides are TGTGCCAGCAGTCATTCACATAGCTCCTACAATGAGCAGTTCTTC.

This clone was recorded once. J is TRBJ2-5 and V is TRBV28, with 10 bases aligning to TRBD1. J lost 1 base, V lost 5 bases, and 16 bases had no gene match. This CDR3 is built from 19 residues. The V gene's germline CDR1 is MDHEN and CDR2 SYDVKM. Here the CDR3 reads CASSPWPFMTGGRQETQYF. The CDR3 DNA follows: TGTGCCAGCAGTCCCTGGCCCTTTATGACAGGGGGCCGCCAAGAGACCCAGTACTTC.

This rearrangement joins TRBV6-5 to TRBJ2-3; D unclear. CDR1 is MNHEY and CDR2 is SVGAGI in the germline V gene. Trimming took off 0 bases at V and 4 bases at J, with 2 bases between the two ends. This CDR3 spans 12 amino acids. The CDR3 region is CASSYSPDTQYF. The CDR3 DNA reads as TGTGCCAGCAGTTACTCCCCAGATACGCAGTATTTT.

This clone was seen a handful of times. The gene calls are TRBV29-1 and TRBJ1-2; D is unresolved. This CDR3 is 11 amino acids long. CDR1 is SQVTM, CDR2 ANQGSEA, per germline. V was clipped by 4 bases and J by 8 bases, with 11 bases between them. Here the CDR3 DNA reads TGCAGCGTTGGCCTAGAGCAGGGCTACACCTTC. This encodes CSVGLEQGYTF.

This clone has just a few counts. CDR3 nucleotides: TGCGCCAGCAGAGGGCTCGGGACCGCGGTCGAAGATACGCAGTATTTT. Its translation is CASRGLGTAVEDTQYF. J is TRBJ2-3 and V is TRBV4-3; the D call may be TRBD1 or TRBD2 (5 bases each). The CDR3 consists of 16 residues. The germline V gene encodes CDR1 LGHNA and CDR2 YSLEER. The V end lost 6 bases, the J end lost 5 bases, and 21 bases lay between the germline ends.

This chain joins TRBV4-2 and TRBJ2-1, with D tentatively TRBD2 (5 bases). Germline values: CDR1 LGHNA, CDR2 YNFKEQ. V was shortened by 1 base and J by 0 bases, with 25 bases between the two germline ends. This CDR3 has 21 amino acids. CDR3 in DNA: TGTGCCAGCAGCCAAGTCCTAATCGGGGTTTTGAGCAAAGGCTCCTACAATGAGCAGTTCTTC. Its protein is CASSQVLIGVLSKGSYNEQFF.

This clone was found once. This sequence joins TRBV5-1 and TRBJ1-4, with 7 positions matching TRBD1. V lost 0 bases to trimming and J lost 3 bases; unmatched junction nucleotides: 11. Germline loops: CDR1 SGHRS, CDR2 YFSETQ. The CDR3 runs to 18 residues. CDR3 DNA: TGCGCCAGCAGCTTGGTCCAGACCCCAGGGGGGCCTAATGAAAAACTGTTTTTT. The encoded protein is CASSLVQTPGGPNEKLFF.

The rearrangement joins TRBV9 to TRBJ2-1; no firm D call. Germline lookup yields CDR1 SGDLS and CDR2 YYNGEE. The CDR3 consists of 13 residues. Trimming shortened V by 0 bases and J by 2 bases, and 3 bases separated the two germline ends. The CDR3 DNA reads as TGTGCCAGCAGCGTAGGACCCTACAATGAGCAGTTCTTC. It translates to CASSVGPYNEQFF.

CDR3 sequence (DNA): TGTGCTAGTGGTTTGGTTGAGTGGGCAAGGACCCGCCGTTTTAGTCCCTACAATGAGCAGTTCTTC. It is translated as CASGLVEWARTRRFSPYNEQFF. The chain carries TRBV12-5 and TRBJ2-1; no clear D gene. V gave up 0 bases and J gave up 2 bases, with 29 bases separating them. The CDR3 is 22 residues long. Germline CDR1 and CDR2: LGHNT and FRNRAP.

The chain uses TRBV14 and TRBJ1-2, with D unresolved. Looked up from germline, CDR1 is SGHDN and CDR2 is FVKESK. The V and J ends lost 1 base and 5 bases respectively, with 8 bases between them. The CDR3 contains 13 residues. CDR3 protein: CASSQGGWYGYTF. The CDR3 DNA is TGTGCCAGCAGCCAAGGTGGTTGGTATGGCTACACCTTC.

By sample fraction, this clone is medium-sized. V gene TRBV7-2 combines with J gene TRBJ2-7; no clear D. The CDR3 runs to 13 residues. CDR1 SGHTA and CDR2 FQGNSA come from the germline V gene. V was cut by 0 bases and J by 5 bases, with 8 bases left in between. CDR3 amino acids: CASSLAPGNEQYF. DNA for the CDR3: TGTGCCAGCAGCTTAGCTCCGGGTAACGAGCAGTACTTC. The complete variable domain, with remaining parts taken from reference TRBV7-2 and TRBJ2-7, reads GAGVSQSPSNKVTEKGKDVELRCDPISGHTALYWYRQSLGQGLEFLIYFQGNSAPDKSGLPSDRFSAERTGGSVSTLTIQRTQQEDSAVYLCASSLAPGNEQYFGPGTRLTVT.

The V call is TRBV19, the J call TRBJ2-2, with no clear D. The CDR3 covers 13 residues. V lost 6 bases and J 7 bases, leaving 12 bases between the germline ends. Per germline, CDR1 LNHDA and CDR2 SQIVND (reference sequence). The CDR3 DNA is TGTGCCAGTAGCCCAATTACTTTCGGGGAGCTGTTTTTT. Translated: CASSPITFGELFF.

The table lists this clone with a few counts. This chain connects TRBV5-6 to TRBJ1-2; D unresolved. The CDR3 loop spans 14 amino acids. V lost 0 bases, J lost 5 bases, and 11 bases lay in between. Germline V gene data show CDR1 as SGHDT and CDR2 as YYEEEE. This CDR3 reads CASSLDDLGYGYTF. The CDR3 DNA reads as TGTGCCAGCAGCTTGGATGATTTGGGGTATGGCTACACCTTC.

The rearrangement uses TRBV4-2 and TRBJ2-3, with 7 bases lining up with TRBD2. Germline V gives CDR1 LGHNA, CDR2 YNFKEQ. V trimming: 0 bases; J trimming: 2 bases; junction bases outside the gene matches: 5. This CDR3 is 16 amino acids long. The CDR3 is CASSQDWLAATDTQYF. Here the CDR3 DNA reads TGTGCCAGCAGCCAAGATTGGCTAGCGGCCACAGATACGCAGTATTTT.

The gene calls are TRBV6-4 and TRBJ1-1; TRBD1 matches 11 bases. Per the germline V gene, CDR1 is MRHNA and CDR2 is SNTAGT. V dropped 2 bases and J dropped 5; count of bases not matched to a gene: 7. CDR3 length: 16 amino acids. The CDR3 DNA follows: TGTGCCAGCAGTGACCGGGACAGGGGGATGAGGACTGAAGCTTTCTTT. Amino acid sequence: CASSDRDRGMRTEAFF.

In this sample, this clone turned up a few times. The rearrangement joins TRBV21-1 to TRBJ1-2. TRBV21-1 is noted as a pseudogene. This CDR3 comprises 12 residues. Written as DNA, the CDR3 is TGTGCCAGCAGCAAGGGCGGGAAACCAGGCTGCTTC. The encoded protein is CASSKGGKPGCF.

The rearrangement uses TRBV7-7 and TRBJ2-5; maybe TRBD2 (7 bases). The CDR3 contains 18 residues. The V and J ends lost 5 bases and 9 bases respectively, with 31 bases between them. The germline V gene has CDR1 SSHAT and CDR2 FNYEAQ (reference sequence). The CDR3 loop is CASSPHWGRGGGSEAQYF. In DNA form, the CDR3 reads TGTGCCAGCAGCCCTCACTGGGGGCGGGGCGGGGGTTCAGAAGCCCAGTACTTC.

The J gene is TRBJ2-1, the V gene TRBV6-1, with D tentatively TRBD2 (5 bases). Trimming removed 1 base at V and 7 bases at J, with 20 bases between. The V gene's germline CDR1 is MNHNS and CDR2 SASEGT. The CDR3 spans 17 residues. CDR3 nucleotide sequence: TGTGCCAGCAGTGAAGTACCCCTTGGAGGCATAGGAAATGAGCAGTTCTTC. It codes for CASSEVPLGGIGNEQFF.

The chain links TRBV10-2 to TRBJ2-7, with a possible D match to TRBD2 (5 bases). The V and J ends lost 2 bases and 6 bases respectively, with 11 bases between them. The CDR3 is 13 residues long. Germline-derived CDR1 and CDR2 are WSHSY and SAAADI. The CDR3 loop reads CASSENGVAEQYF. The CDR3 nucleotides read TGCGCCAGCAGTGAGAACGGGGTGGCCGAGCAGTACTTC.

The chain joins TRBV4-1 to TRBJ2-1, with 12 bases aligning to TRBD2. With V trimmed by 0 bases and J by 8 bases, 5 bases remained unmatched. The CDR3 runs 16 residues. CDR1 is MGHRA, CDR2 YSYEKL, per germline. CDR3 amino acids: CASSQDALAGGYEQFF. The CDR3 coding sequence is TGCGCCAGCAGCCAAGACGCACTAGCGGGAGGCTATGAGCAGTTCTTC.

J is TRBJ2-7 and V is TRBV2; 10 nucleotides align to TRBD2. CDR1 is SNHLY and CDR2 is FYNNEI in the germline V gene. This CDR3 has 14 amino acids. V shed 7 bases and J 7 bases; nucleotides not matched to a gene: 10. The CDR3 coding sequence is TGTGCCAGCAACCTCCTAGCGGGAGCGAGGGAGCAGTACTTC. It translates to CASNLLAGAREQYF.

This clone showed up just a few times. This chain connects TRBV29-1 to TRBJ2-7; D not certain. Germline V gives CDR1 SQVTM, CDR2 ANQGSEA. Trimming shortened V by 0 bases and J by 5 bases, and 5 bases separated the two germline ends. The CDR3 covers 11 residues. The chain's CDR3 is CSVEDIDEQYF. Written as DNA, the CDR3 is TGCAGCGTTGAAGACATTGACGAGCAGTACTTC.

The chain links TRBV4-1 to TRBJ2-7, with D unclear. Germline V gives CDR1 MGHRA, CDR2 YSYEKL. V was pared by 2 bases and J by 0 bases, with 5 bases between. CDR3 length: 13 residues. CDR3 nucleotide sequence: TGCGCCAGCAGCCAATTGCTCTCCTACGAGCAGTACTTC. This sequence encodes CASSQLLSYEQYF.

This clone appeared a few times. The chain carries TRBV28 and TRBJ2-2, with TRBD1 matching over 8 bases. Germline CDR1 is MDHEN and CDR2 is SYDVKM. The CDR3 has 16 amino acids. Trimming at V came to 4 bases and at J to 0 bases, leaving 4 bases not matched to a gene. CDR3 region: CASSSTGGSNTGELFF. The CDR3 region has the DNA TGTGCCAGCAGTTCAACAGGGGGATCGAACACCGGGGAGCTGTTTTTT. Full variable domain (remainder filled in from reference TRBV28 and TRBJ2-2): DVKVTQSSRYLVKRTGEKVFLECVQDMDHENMFWYRQDPGLGLRLIYFSYDVKMKEKGDIPEGYSVSREKKERFSLILESASTNQTSMYLCASSSTGGSNTGELFFGEGSRLTVL.